The T cell receptor (beta chain) described here comes from a study of T cell changes during pregnancy in multiple sclerosis. Sequencing used immunoSEQ multiplex PCR; TCRdb keeps in-frame clones, though not all of them. The sample yields approximately 68,000 clones, approximately 93% seen once. Only one count was recorded for this clone. Unmatched junction bases numbered 5, after V lost 7 bases and J lost 4 bases. From germline, CDR1 is SQVTM and CDR2 ANQGSEA. The CDR3 has 13 amino acids. The receptor was derived from a female donor with multiple sclerosis, enrolled in a pregnancy study. Sequencing was performed on peripheral blood, taken in the second trimester of pregnancy. The gene calls are TRBV29-1 and TRBJ2-2; 8 bases are a match to TRBD1. The CDR3 DNA follows: TGCAGCGCGAGCACAGGGGGCACCGGGGAGCTGTTTTTT. It yields the protein CSASTGGTGELFF.